Listed below are T cell receptor beta chains from one sample, sequenced in a study of cytomegalovirus exposure and HLA in healthy donors. Libraries were prepared by immunoSEQ multiplex PCR; TCRdb keeps only in-frame clonotypes and omits some of them. The sample holds about 190,000 clones, roughly 73% seen once. Source material: PBMCs. Every receptor here comes from a woman in her twenties or thirties in good health and CMV-seropositive. Both conserved end residues are part of each CDR3. D genes are given only for firm matches. For some rows the clone size is stated as once, few or many, or as a class when expanded; others skip it.

abundance: .; j_gene: TRBJ2-5; v_gene: TRBV9; d_gene: TRBD1; CDR3aa: CASSSGTGVSQETQYF; CDR3nt: TGTGCCAGCAGCTCGGGGACAGGGGTCTCCCAAGAGACCCAGTACTTC
abundance: .; j_gene: TRBJ2-7; v_gene: TRBV6-1; d_gene: TRBD2; CDR3aa: CASSRLAGELGEQYF; CDR3nt: TGTGCCAGCAGTAGACTAGCGGGAGAACTGGGTGAGCAGTACTTC
abundance: .; j_gene: TRBJ2-3; v_gene: TRBV7-2; d_gene: TRBD2; CDR3aa: CASSFSGIREDTQYF; CDR3nt: TGTGCCAGCAGCTTCAGCGGGATACGGGAAGATACGCAGTATTTT
abundance: once; j_gene: TRBJ1-2; v_gene: TRBV7-8; d_gene: TRBD1; CDR3aa: CASSGVTGTLSYGYTF; CDR3nt: TGTGCCAGCAGCGGAGTGACAGGGACCCTCTCCTATGGCTACACCTTC
abundance: .; j_gene: TRBJ2-3; v_gene: TRBV18; d_gene: TRBD2; CDR3aa: CASSPAGVIDTQYF; CDR3nt: TGTGCCAGCTCACCCGCGGGGGTAATAGATACGCAGTATTTT
abundance: few; j_gene: TRBJ1-5; v_gene: TRBV28; d_gene: .; CDR3aa: CASGRQGLYSNQPQHF; CDR3nt: TGTGCCAGCGGGAGGCAGGGACTTTATAGCAATCAGCCCCAGCATTTT
abundance: few; j_gene: TRBJ2-7; v_gene: TRBV7-8; d_gene: .; CDR3aa: CASSLAPDNEQYF; CDR3nt: TGTGCCAGCAGCTTGGCCCCGGACAACGAGCAGTACTTC
abundance: .; j_gene: TRBJ2-5; v_gene: TRBV6-5; d_gene: .; CDR3aa: CASSYRTSRGETQYF; CDR3nt: TGTGCCAGCAGTTACCGGACTTCGAGGGGGGAGACCCAGTACTTC
abundance: .; j_gene: TRBJ2-7; v_gene: TRBV9; d_gene: .; CDR3aa: CASSVAGGGYEQYF; CDR3nt: TGTGCCAGCAGCGTAGCCGGGGGAGGTTACGAGCAGTACTTC
abundance: .; j_gene: TRBJ1-5; v_gene: TRBV7-8; d_gene: .; CDR3aa: CASSIRESNQPQHF; CDR3nt: TGTGCCAGCAGCATTAGGGAGAGCAATCAGCCCCAGCATTTT
abundance: .; j_gene: TRBJ1-3; v_gene: TRBV10-3; d_gene: .; CDR3aa: CAISRQAAGNTIYF; CDR3nt: TGTGCCATCAGTCGACAGGCCGCTGGAAACACCATATATTTT
abundance: once; j_gene: TRBJ2-5; v_gene: TRBV28; d_gene: .; CDR3aa: CASSFPPDRAQETQYF; CDR3nt: TGTGCCAGCAGTTTCCCCCCGGACAGAGCGCAAGAGACCCAGTACTTC
abundance: .; j_gene: TRBJ2-3; v_gene: TRBV10-3; d_gene: .; CDR3aa: CAISPREDTQYF; CDR3nt: TGTGCCATCAGTCCCAGGGAAGATACGCAGTATTTT
abundance: .; j_gene: TRBJ1-1; v_gene: TRBV7-2; d_gene: TRBD1; CDR3aa: CASSLYRQGNTEAFF; CDR3nt: TGTGCCAGCAGCTTATACCGACAGGGAAACACTGAAGCTTTCTTT
abundance: .; j_gene: TRBJ2-6; v_gene: TRBV19; d_gene: TRBD1; CDR3aa: CASSIRSGTGSGANVLTF; CDR3nt: TGTGCCAGTAGTATCAGGTCCGGGACAGGATCTGGGGCCAACGTCCTGACTTTC
abundance: .; j_gene: TRBJ1-2; v_gene: TRBV5-6; d_gene: .; CDR3aa: CASSFLQDVLGYTF; CDR3nt: TGTGCCAGCAGCTTCCTACAGGACGTGCTCGGCTACACCTTC
abundance: .; j_gene: TRBJ2-3; v_gene: TRBV25-1; d_gene: TRBD2; CDR3aa: CASGSWDTQYF; CDR3nt: TGTGCTAGCGGGAGTTGGGATACGCAGTATTTT
abundance: .; j_gene: TRBJ1-2; v_gene: TRBV2; d_gene: .; CDR3aa: CAIGVGYTF; CDR3nt: TGTGCCATAGGGGTTGGCTACACCTTC
abundance: once; j_gene: TRBJ2-1; v_gene: TRBV9; d_gene: .; CDR3aa: CASSPDGSGVDNEQFF; CDR3nt: TGTGCCAGCAGCCCCGACGGTTCAGGGGTCGACAATGAGCAGTTCTTC
abundance: once; j_gene: TRBJ2-3; v_gene: TRBV7-9; d_gene: TRBD1; CDR3aa: CASTPGQGAWTDTQYF; CDR3nt: TGTGCCAGCACTCCAGGACAGGGGGCTTGGACAGATACGCAGTATTTT
abundance: .; j_gene: TRBJ2-1; v_gene: TRBV4-3; d_gene: TRBD2; CDR3aa: CASSQDPGGPYEQFF; CDR3nt: TGCGCCAGCAGCCAAGACCCGGGAGGGCCTTATGAGCAGTTCTTC
abundance: .; j_gene: TRBJ2-7; v_gene: TRBV11-3; d_gene: .; CDR3aa: CASSSWRDYEQYF; CDR3nt: TGTGCCAGCAGCTCGTGGAGGGACTACGAGCAGTACTTC
abundance: once; j_gene: TRBJ2-7; v_gene: TRBV5-1; d_gene: .; CDR3aa: CASSFIPGHYEQYF; CDR3nt: TGCGCCAGCAGCTTTATCCCGGGACACTACGAGCAGTACTTC
abundance: few; j_gene: TRBJ2-5; v_gene: TRBV10-3; d_gene: .; CDR3aa: CAISEGVRAETQYF; CDR3nt: TGTGCCATCAGTGAGGGGGTCAGGGCGGAGACCCAGTACTTC